Given below is one TCR beta chain in context. The CDR3 covers 16 residues. Germline lookup yields CDR1 SGHTA and CDR2 FQGNSA. The sample originates from a study of monozygotic twins with inflammatory bowel disease. TCRdb re-called the 5' RACE reads; every CDR3 protein appears as one record, without DNA. Recorded for this sample: tens of thousands of distinct CDR3 sequences. Sequenced: blood. The genes are TRBV7-2 and TRBJ2-7; TCRdb calls TRBD2, which cannot be checked without DNA. This receptor was obtained from a human donor with ulcerative colitis or Crohn's disease, or a healthy co-twin of an affected twin (not recorded which). CDR3 amino acids: CASSLGGGGAWEEQYF.